These T cell receptor beta chains were read from a single sample in a study of siplizumab effects on memory and regulatory T cells. TCRdb's copy holds only in-frame clones and misses some; the assay was immunoSEQ multiplex PCR. The data show about 50,000 clones, more than 75% seen once. The sample comprised naive CD8+ T cells sorted from blood. Receptor source: a human donor in good health. CDR3s include the opening cysteine and the closing phenylalanine or tryptophan. D genes are given only for firm matches. Rows give clone size only sometimes, using once, few, many, or a class for an expanded clone.

TRBD1	TRBV6-5	14	NA	TRBJ2-7	TGTGCCAGCAGCCAACAGGGGGCCGGATACGAGCAGTACTTC	CASSQQGAGYEQYF
TRBD2	TRBV10-3	16	NA	TRBJ2-2	TGTGCCATCAGTGATCTACTAGCGGGGAACACCGGGGAGCTGTTTTTT	CAISDLLAGNTGELFF
NA	TRBV6-1	12	NA	TRBJ1-2	TGTGCCAGCAGTGCAAGCCTCTATGGCTACACCTTC	CASSASLYGYTF
NA	TRBV19	14	NA	TRBJ2-7	TGTGCCAGTAGTCCCGACACCCTCTCCTACGAGCAGTACTTC	CASSPDTLSYEQYF
NA	TRBV28	12	NA	TRBJ2-7	TGTGCCAGCAGTTTAATTTATAGCGAGCAGTACTTC	CASSLIYSEQYF
NA	TRBV15	11	NA	TRBJ2-7	TGTGCCACCAGCAGGGAACACGAGCAGTACTTC	CATSREHEQYF
TRBD2	TRBV25-1	14	NA	TRBJ2-1	TGTGCCACCCTAGCGGGGAGCTCCTACAATGAGCAGTTCTTC	CATLAGSSYNEQFF
TRBD1	TRBV7-9	14	once	TRBJ2-5	TGTGCCAGCAGTCGAGACAGGGATAAAGAGACCCAGTACTTC	CASSRDRDKETQYF
NA	TRBV6-1	14	once	TRBJ2-5	TGTGCCAGCAGTGAAAGTGACAACCAAGAGACCCAGTACTTC	CASSESDNQETQYF
NA	TRBV4-1	16	NA	TRBJ2-1	TGCGCCAGCAGCTACTTAGGGGGGATTGGGTACAATGAGCAGTTCTTC	CASSYLGGIGYNEQFF
NA	TRBV2	15	NA	TRBJ2-7	TGTGCCAGCATTTCTGCAGGAAGTAACTCCTACGAGCAGTACTTC	CASISAGSNSYEQYF
TRBD2	TRBV7-9	15	NA	TRBJ2-7	TGTGCCAGCAGCCCCTGGGAGCGGGGTCCCTACGAGCAGTACTTC	CASSPWERGPYEQYF
TRBD1	TRBV19	13	NA	TRBJ1-1	TGTGCCAGTACCCCGGGGACAGGGCTGGGAGCTTTCTTT	CASTPGTGLGAFF
NA	TRBV7-9	16	NA	TRBJ1-1	TGTGCCAGCAGCAAACCACCGGGACGCCTCGACACTGAAGCTTTCTTT	CASSKPPGRLDTEAFF
NA	TRBV6-1	11	NA	TRBJ2-7	TGTGCCAGCAGGCTGTCCTACGAGCAGTACTTC	CASRLSYEQYF
NA	TRBV27	17	NA	TRBJ2-7	TGTGCCAGCAGTTTATCGGGCCAGGGGCGGGGAAACTACGAGCAGTACTTC	CASSLSGQGRGNYEQYF
NA	TRBV6-6	14	NA	TRBJ1-2	TGTGCCAGCAGTAGGGACATCTATAACTATGGCTACACCTTC	CASSRDIYNYGYTF
NA	TRBV5-4	14	NA	TRBJ2-1	TGTGCCAGCAGCTCCGGGACGAACTACAATGAGCAGTTCTTC	CASSSGTNYNEQFF
TRBD2	TRBV4-1	15	NA	TRBJ2-3	TGCGCCAGCAGCCCATTAGCGGGAGCGGGAGATACGCAGTATTTT	CASSPLAGAGDTQYF
NA	TRBV2	12	NA	TRBJ2-7	TGTGCCAGCAGTGGCATCTCCTACGAGCAGTACTTC	CASSGISYEQYF
TRBD2	TRBV27	15	NA	TRBJ2-7	TGTGCCAGCAGTTTATGGGCTAGCGGGATAAGCGAGCAGTACTTC	CASSLWASGISEQYF